The text below deals with one T cell receptor (beta chain). Its antigen is undetermined. The sample is drawn from a study of early T cells in non-severe SARS-CoV-2 infection. Study at large: Sequencing input comprised bulk RNA from unsorted whole blood; chain pairing was not available. General study results and limits: Lookups in VDJdb leaned toward anti-spike CD8 responses and missed private and CD4 specificities.

TCRdb used MiXCR to reprocess the 5' RACE reads, holding one entry per CDR3 protein. The sample contains 70,000 to 85,000 distinct CDR3 sequences, roughly an eighth of which appear only once. This CDR3 is built from 13 residues. Trimming shortened V by 0 bases and J by 2 bases, and 8 bases separated the two germline ends. The germline V gene encodes CDR1 DFQATT and CDR2 SNEGSKA (reference sequence). What was sequenced was whole blood. The J gene is TRBJ2-7, the V gene TRBV20-1; D call uncertain. The sequence was collected from an adult who was a healthcare worker with PCR-confirmed SARS-CoV-2 infection or an uninfected control (not recorded which). The chain's CDR3 is CSAREELAYEQYF. Here the CDR3 DNA reads TGCAGTGCTAGAGAAGAACTCGCCTACGAGCAGTACTTC.